This T cell receptor (beta chain) was recovered during a study of shared clonotypes between healthy human individuals. Regarding the study as a whole: Donor scarcity curtailed the genetic and exposure-history diversity represented herein. Despite large depth, rarefaction showed incomplete sorted-subset sequencing.

The naive CD8 fraction comprised CD45RO-negative cells positively selected for CCR7 and excluded terminally differentiated effector memory CD45RA+ cells. Healthy and HIV-negative, the adult donors had no recent acute infections or vaccinations. This clone has a handful of counts. Its antigen is unknown. Other DNA sequences in this specimen translate into the identical CDR3. Germline V CDR1 and CDR2: PRHDT, FYEKMQ (reference sequence). V lost 0 bases and J lost 0, with 6 bases in between. This CDR3 is 14 amino acids long. Profiled with immunoSEQ multiplex PCR; TCRdb holds only in-frame clones, not every one. The repertoire holds over 2 million clones, over 85% seen once, with around 1.1% in the top ten.

The sequenced sample consisted of naive CD8+ T cells sorted from blood. The rearrangement uses TRBV13 and TRBJ2-7; a weak D match, TRBD2 (6 bases). The TCR was taken from a man between 18 and 35 years old in good health. The CDR3 DNA reads TGTGCCAGCAGCTTAGGCGGGAGCTCCTACGAGCAGTACTTC. This codes for CASSLGGSSYEQYF.